This TCR beta chain was documented in a study of T cells after yellow fever vaccination. General observations from the study: Detected again after the booster were most primary-vaccination clones, at 95% to 98% CD4 and about 90% CD8.

Template-switching 5'RACE yielded the TCR cDNA; a universal primer site and UMIs were added in the process. MiXCR, applied by TCRdb to the 5' RACE reads, yields one record per CDR3 protein. The data show about 130,000 distinct CDR3 sequences, around 7.4% seen once. This clonotype was recorded at least ten times. The target antigen is unknown. This clonotype originated in a man in his late teens or twenties who received the YFV17D yellow fever vaccine. The input for sequencing was CD4+ T cells sorted from PBMCs, taken roughly 10 days after the first yellow fever vaccination.

CDR3 amino acids: CASKSLGRGMGTGELFF. CDR3 in DNA: TGTGCCAGCAAATCCTTAGGACGGGGAATGGGGACCGGGGAGCTGTTTTTT. The chain has TRBV12-3 or TRBV12-4 and TRBJ2-2; D might be TRBD2 (5 bases). Between the trimmed V and J ends, which lost 7 bases and 5 bases, there was a span of 23 bases. The CDR3 loop spans 17 amino acids.